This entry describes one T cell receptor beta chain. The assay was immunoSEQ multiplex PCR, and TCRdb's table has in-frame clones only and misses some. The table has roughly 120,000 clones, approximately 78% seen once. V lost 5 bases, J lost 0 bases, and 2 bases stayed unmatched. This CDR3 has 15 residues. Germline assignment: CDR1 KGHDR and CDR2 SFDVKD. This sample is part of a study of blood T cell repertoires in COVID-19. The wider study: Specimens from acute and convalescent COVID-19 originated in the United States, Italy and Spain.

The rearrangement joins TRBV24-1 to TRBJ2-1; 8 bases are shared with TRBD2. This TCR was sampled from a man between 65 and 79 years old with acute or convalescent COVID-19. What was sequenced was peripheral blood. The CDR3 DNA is TGTGCCACCAGTGCCGCGGGAGGCTCCTACAATGAGCAGTTCTTC. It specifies CATSAAGGSYNEQFF.